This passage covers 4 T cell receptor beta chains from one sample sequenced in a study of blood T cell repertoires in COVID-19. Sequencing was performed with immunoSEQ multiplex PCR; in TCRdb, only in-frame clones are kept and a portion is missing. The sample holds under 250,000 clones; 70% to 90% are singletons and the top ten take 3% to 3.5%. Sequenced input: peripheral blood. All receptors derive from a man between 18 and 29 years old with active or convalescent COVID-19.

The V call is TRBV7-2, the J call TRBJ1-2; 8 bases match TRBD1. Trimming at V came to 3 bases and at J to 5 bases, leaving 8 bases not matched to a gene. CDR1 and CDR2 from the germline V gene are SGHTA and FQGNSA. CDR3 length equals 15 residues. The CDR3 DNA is TGTGCCAGCAGCTTGGGCCAGGGGGCATGGTATGGCTACACCTTC. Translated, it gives CASSLGQGAWYGYTF.

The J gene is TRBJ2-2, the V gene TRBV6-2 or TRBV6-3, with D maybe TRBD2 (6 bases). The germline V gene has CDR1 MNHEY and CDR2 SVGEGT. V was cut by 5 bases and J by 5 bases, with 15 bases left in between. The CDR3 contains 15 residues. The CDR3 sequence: CASSLRLVRTGELFF. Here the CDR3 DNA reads TGTGCCAGCAGTCTTCGACTAGTTCGGACCGGGGAGCTGTTTTTT.

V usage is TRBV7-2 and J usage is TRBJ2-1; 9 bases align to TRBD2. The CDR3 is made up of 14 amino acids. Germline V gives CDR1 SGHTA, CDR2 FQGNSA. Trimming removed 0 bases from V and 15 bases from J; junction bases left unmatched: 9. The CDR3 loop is CASSLARGGARGFF. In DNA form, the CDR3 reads TGTGCCAGCAGCTTAGCGCGCGGGGGGGCCAGAGGGTTCTTC.

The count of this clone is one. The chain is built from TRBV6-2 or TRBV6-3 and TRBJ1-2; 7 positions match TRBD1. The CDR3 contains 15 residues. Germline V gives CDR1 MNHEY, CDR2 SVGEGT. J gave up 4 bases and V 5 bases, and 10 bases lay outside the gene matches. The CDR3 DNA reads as TGTGCCAGCAGTGTACGGGACAGTGCCTTCTATGGCTACACCTTC. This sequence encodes CASSVRDSAFYGYTF.